Listed here are 11 T cell receptor beta chains from one sample, sequenced in a study of regulatory T cells in long-lasting Graves disease. According to the study, TCR beta libraries were built with iRepertoire HTBI primers and CDR3-region Arm-PCR. TCRdb fed the multiplex PCR reads into MiXCR, producing one record per CDR3 protein. The sample lists about 470,000 distinct CDR3 sequences, about a fifth occurring once. Stated time point: persistent/refractory GD, antithyroid drugs over 5 years with positive TRAb. PBMCs provided the RNA from which the TCR library was made. Sample: peripheral blood mononuclear cells (PBMCs), taken when the disease was refractory, from a patient treated with antithyroid drugs. The receptors here all came from a female donor with Graves disease.

A few counts support this clonotype. This sequence joins TRBV7-9 and TRBJ2-5; 11 bases are a match to TRBD2. The DNA end is a closer match to TRBJ2-7, so the J assignment may be wrong. Germline CDR1 reads SEHNR; CDR2 reads FQNEAQ (reference sequence). This CDR3 comprises 16 residues. Here the CDR3 DNA reads TGTGCCAGCAGCATAACTAGCGGGGGCCCCTCCTACGAGCAGTACTTC. Residues: CASSITSGGPSYEQYF.

This clonotype is a singleton in its sample. V gene TRBV2 combines with J gene TRBJ1-2; 7 bases map to TRBD1. This CDR3 is built from 13 residues. CDR1 is SNHLY, CDR2 FYNNEI, per germline. The ends lost 4 bases at V and 4 bases at J; junction bases unmatched: 3. Here the CDR3 reads CASSGTGAYGYTF. The CDR3 DNA sequence: TGTGCCAGCAGTGGGACAGGCGCCTATGGCTACACCTTC.

This clonotype was detected many times. This chain connects TRBV2 to TRBJ1-1, with D possibly being TRBD1 (5 bases). Trimming cost V 4 bases and J 7 bases, with 10 bases left between them. Germline values: CDR1 SNHLY, CDR2 FYNNEI. The CDR3 is 12 amino acids. CDR3 sequence reads: CASSVRGNEAFF. Here the CDR3 DNA reads TGTGCCAGCAGTGTGAGGGGTAATGAAGCTTTCTTT. Based on the CDR3 plus reference TRBV2 and TRBJ1-1, the full variable domain is EPEVTQTPSHQVTQMGQEVILRCVPISNHLYFYWYRQILGQKVEFLVSFYNNEISEKSEIFDDQFSVERPDGSNFTLKIRSTKLEDSAMYFCASSVRGNEAFFGQGTRLTVV.

DNA for the CDR3: TGTGCCAGCAGCCGCCGGACTAGCGATGAGGCAGATACGCAGTATTTT. Residues: CASSRRTSDEADTQYF. The V and J genes are TRBV13 and TRBJ2-3; TRBD2 aligns across 9 bases. The germline gives CDR1 PRHDT, CDR2 FYEKMQ (reference sequence). The CDR3 has 16 residues. The V and J ends lost 5 bases and 4 bases, in that order; junction bases with no gene match: 10.

There are a few counts of this clonotype. The CDR3 reads CASSPSQGGAGELFF. As DNA, the CDR3 is TGTGCCAGCAGCCCAAGCCAGGGGGGGGCCGGGGAGCTGTTTTTT. This sequence joins TRBV7-2 and TRBJ2-2; D might be TRBD1 or TRBD2, each matching 7 bases. Trimming left V 5 bases short and J 6 bases short, with 16 bases between. Germline V gene lookup returns CDR1 SGHTA and CDR2 FQGNSA. The CDR3 is 15 amino acids. Full variable domain (rest looked up from reference TRBV7-2 and TRBJ2-2): GAGVSQSPSNKVTEKGKDVELRCDPISGHTALYWYRQSLGQGLEFLIYFQGNSAPDKSGLPSDRFSAERTGGSVSTLTIQRTQQEDSAVYLCASSPSQGGAGELFFGEGSRLTVL.

This clonotype was seen many times. The chain carries TRBV7-6 and TRBJ1-4; D remains ambiguous. CDR1 SGHVS and CDR2 FNYEAQ come from the germline V gene. Trimming cost V 4 bases and J 8 bases, with 11 bases left between them. The CDR3 has 13 amino acids. The CDR3 DNA follows: TGTGCCAGCAGCTCGGACGAGAAAGAAAAACTGTTTTTT. Encoded protein: CASSSDEKEKLFF.

The chain joins TRBV24-1 to TRBJ2-7; 10 nucleotides line up with TRBD1. Trimming cost V 2 bases and J 1 base; bases outside gene matches: 4. There are 16 residues in the CDR3. The germline CDR1 and CDR2 sequences are KGHDR and SFDVKD. The CDR3 reads CATSDSGQGDSYEQYF. CDR3 in DNA: TGTGCCACCAGTGATTCAGGACAGGGGGATTCCTACGAGCAGTACTTC.

This clonotype was observed once. Possible read error: a much larger clone is one base away. The chain's CDR3 is CATSEPGLGSQPQHF. CDR3 sequence (DNA): TGTGCCACCAGTGAGCCTGGATTAGGGAGTCAGCCCCAGCATTTT. The genes are TRBV24-1 and TRBJ1-5; D is uncertain. Germline V CDR1 and CDR2: KGHDR, SFDVKD. CDR3 length equals 15 residues. Trimming took off 4 bases at V and 6 bases at J, with 15 bases between the two ends.

This clonotype was observed many times. V gene TRBV15 combines with J gene TRBJ1-5; 9 nucleotides match TRBD1. The CDR3 totals 16 residues. CDR1 is LNHNV and CDR2 is YYDKDF in the germline V gene (reference sequence). Trimming cost V 0 bases and J 6 bases; bases outside gene matches: 6. Written as DNA, the CDR3 is TGTGCCACCAGCAGAGAAACAGGGGGCGGAGGTCAGCCCCAGCATTTT. It is translated as CATSRETGGGGQPQHF.

This clonotype was observed many times. The DNA of the CDR3 is TGTGCCAGTAGTCCCCCTTCGCTAGCGGGTACCGAGACCCAGTACTTC. It specifies CASSPPSLAGTETQYF. V and J are TRBV19 and TRBJ2-5; TRBD2 matches 8 bases. With V trimmed by 5 bases and J by 5 bases, 13 bases remained unmatched. Germline-derived CDR1 and CDR2 are LNHDA and SQIVND (reference sequence). The CDR3 is made up of 16 amino acids.

In nucleotides, the CDR3 is TGTGCCAGCTCACCACCGGGGACGAATGGCTACACCTTC. Its protein is CASSPPGTNGYTF. The V and J genes are TRBV18 and TRBJ1-2, with D possibly being TRBD1 (5 bases). The V gene's germline CDR1 is KGHSH and CDR2 LQKENI. The CDR3 is made up of 13 amino acids. V shed 0 bases and J shed 6 bases, with 8 bases lying between them.